Reported below is one TCR beta chain. Primers: 60 Vbeta forward and 13 Jbeta reverse. Sequencing was performed with immunoSEQ multiplex PCR; in TCRdb, only in-frame clones are kept and a portion is missing. The sample has about 160,000 clones, 80% to 90% seen once. This sample stems from a study of cytomegalovirus exposure and HLA in healthy donors. The V gene's germline CDR1 is WNHNN and CDR2 SYGVQD (reference sequence). V lost 5 bases and J lost 4; bases outside the gene matches: 6. CDR3 length: 14 residues. This receptor was taken from a woman aged 18-29 years in good health and CMV-seronegative. The specimen was PBMCs. The chain employs TRBV10-1 and TRBJ2-5; 8 bases fit TRBD1. CDR3 in amino acids: CASSQQGAPETQYF. The DNA of the CDR3 is TGCGCCAGCAGTCAGCAGGGGGCCCCAGAGACCCAGTACTTC.